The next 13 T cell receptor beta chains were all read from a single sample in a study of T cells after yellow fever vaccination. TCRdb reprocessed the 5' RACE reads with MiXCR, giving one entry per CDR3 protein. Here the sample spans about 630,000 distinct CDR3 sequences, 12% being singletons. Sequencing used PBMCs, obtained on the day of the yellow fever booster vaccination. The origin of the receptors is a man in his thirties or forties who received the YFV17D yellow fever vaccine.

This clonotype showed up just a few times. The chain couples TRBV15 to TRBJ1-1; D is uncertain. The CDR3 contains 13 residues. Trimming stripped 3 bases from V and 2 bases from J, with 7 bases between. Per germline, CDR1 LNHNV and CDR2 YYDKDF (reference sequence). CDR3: CATSRRFNTEAFF. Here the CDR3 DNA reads TGTGCCACCAGCAGGAGGTTCAACACTGAAGCTTTCTTT.

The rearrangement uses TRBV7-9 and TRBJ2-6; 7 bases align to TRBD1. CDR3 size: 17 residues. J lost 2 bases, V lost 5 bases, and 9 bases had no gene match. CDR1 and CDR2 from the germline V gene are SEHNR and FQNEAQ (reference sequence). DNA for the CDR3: TGTGCCAGCAGCCTAAGACAGGGCTCAACTGGGGCCAACGTCCTGACTTTC. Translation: CASSLRQGSTGANVLTF.

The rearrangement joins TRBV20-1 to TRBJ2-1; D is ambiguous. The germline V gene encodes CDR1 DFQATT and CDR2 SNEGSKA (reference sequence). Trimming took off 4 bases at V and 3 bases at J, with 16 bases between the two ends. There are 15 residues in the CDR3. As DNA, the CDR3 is TGCAGTGCTACGGTTCCGCAGTCGGGCTACAATGAGCAGTTCTTC. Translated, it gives CSATVPQSGYNEQFF.

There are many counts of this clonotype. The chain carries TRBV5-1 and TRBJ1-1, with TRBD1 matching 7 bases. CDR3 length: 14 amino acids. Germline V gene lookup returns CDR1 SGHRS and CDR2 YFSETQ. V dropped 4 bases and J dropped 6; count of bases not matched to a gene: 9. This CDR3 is CASSLRQGPAEAFF. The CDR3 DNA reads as TGCGCCAGCAGCCTTCGACAGGGTCCCGCTGAAGCTTTCTTT.

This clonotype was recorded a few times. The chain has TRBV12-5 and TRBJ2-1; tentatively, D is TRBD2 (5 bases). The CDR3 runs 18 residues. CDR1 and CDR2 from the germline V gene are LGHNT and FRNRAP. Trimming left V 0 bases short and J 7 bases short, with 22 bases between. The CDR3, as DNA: TGTGCTAGTGGTTTGGTGGAGGCTCGGGCCCTTAAAAAGAATGAGCAGTTCTTC. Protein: CASGLVEARALKKNEQFF.

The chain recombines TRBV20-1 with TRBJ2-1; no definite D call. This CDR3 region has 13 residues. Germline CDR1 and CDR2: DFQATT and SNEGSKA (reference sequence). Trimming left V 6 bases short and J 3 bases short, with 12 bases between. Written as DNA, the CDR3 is TGCAGTGCCCCATCCGGGTTCTACAATGAGCAGTTCTTC. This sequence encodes CSAPSGFYNEQFF.

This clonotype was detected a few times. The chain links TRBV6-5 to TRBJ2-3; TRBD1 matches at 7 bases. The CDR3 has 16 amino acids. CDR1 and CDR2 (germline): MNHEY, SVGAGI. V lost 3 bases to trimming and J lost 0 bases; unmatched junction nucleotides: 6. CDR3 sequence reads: CASSYQQGMSTDTQYF. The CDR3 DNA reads TGTGCCAGCAGTTATCAACAGGGGATGAGCACAGATACGCAGTATTTT.

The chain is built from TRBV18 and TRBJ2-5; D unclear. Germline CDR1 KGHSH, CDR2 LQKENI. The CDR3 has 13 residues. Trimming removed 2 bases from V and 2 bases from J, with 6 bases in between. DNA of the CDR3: TGTGCCAGCTCACCAAGGGAACAAGAGACCCAGTACTTC. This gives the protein CASSPREQETQYF.

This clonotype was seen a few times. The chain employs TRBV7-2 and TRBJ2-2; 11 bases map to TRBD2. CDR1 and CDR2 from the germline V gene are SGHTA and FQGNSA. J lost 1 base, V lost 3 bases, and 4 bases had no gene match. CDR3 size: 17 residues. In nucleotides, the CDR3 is TGTGCCAGCAGCTTGGTACTAGCGGGAGAGAACACCGGGGAGCTGTTTTTT. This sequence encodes CASSLVLAGENTGELFF.

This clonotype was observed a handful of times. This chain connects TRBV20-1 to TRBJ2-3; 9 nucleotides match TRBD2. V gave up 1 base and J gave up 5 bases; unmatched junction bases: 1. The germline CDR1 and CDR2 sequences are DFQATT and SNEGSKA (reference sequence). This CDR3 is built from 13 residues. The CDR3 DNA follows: TGCAGTGCTAGAGTACTAGCGGGAGATACGCAGTATTTT. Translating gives CSARVLAGDTQYF.

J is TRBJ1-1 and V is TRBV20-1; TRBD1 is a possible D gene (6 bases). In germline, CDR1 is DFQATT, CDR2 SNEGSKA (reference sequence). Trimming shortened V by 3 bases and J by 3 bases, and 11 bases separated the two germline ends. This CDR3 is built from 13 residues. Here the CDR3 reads CSARVEGDTEAFF. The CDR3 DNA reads TGCAGTGCTAGGGTTGAGGGGGACACTGAAGCTTTCTTT.

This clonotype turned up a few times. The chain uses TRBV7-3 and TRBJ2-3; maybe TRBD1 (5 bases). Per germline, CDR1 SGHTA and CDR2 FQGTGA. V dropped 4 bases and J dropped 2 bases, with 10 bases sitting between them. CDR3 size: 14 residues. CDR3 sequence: CASSSGAHTDTQYF. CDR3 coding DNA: TGTGCCAGCAGCTCTGGGGCGCACACAGATACGCAGTATTTT.

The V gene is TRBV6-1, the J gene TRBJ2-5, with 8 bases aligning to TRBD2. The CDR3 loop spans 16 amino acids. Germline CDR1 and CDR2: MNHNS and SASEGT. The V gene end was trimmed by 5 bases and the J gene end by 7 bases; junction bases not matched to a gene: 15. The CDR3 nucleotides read TGTGCCAGCAGTCCTCCGAGCGGGGGCCTAAGATTGACCCAGTACTTC. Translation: CASSPPSGGLRLTQYF.